This is a list of T cell receptor beta chains from one sample in a study of T-cell memory formation after mild COVID-19. MiXCR, applied by TCRdb to the 5' RACE reads, yields one record per CDR3 protein. The sample includes around 500,000 distinct CDR3 sequences, around a sixth of them seen just once. Sequencing was performed on PBMCs or a T cell subset sorted from them (not recorded which). These receptors all come from an adult woman who had mild COVID-19 (a few samples of this study predate the infection). Cell type and time point are not known. Both conserved end residues are part of each CDR3. The order of the fields is D gene, V gene, J gene, clone size, CDR3 DNA, CDR3 protein. The D gene is left open where the match is weak. Not every row has a clone size; where given, it reads once, few, many or a size class.

>-|TRBV6-5|TRBJ2-6|few
TGTGCCAGCAGTTACTACGGGAACTCTGGGGCCAACGTCCTGACTTTC
CASSYYGNSGANVLTF
>TRBD2|TRBV4-3|TRBJ2-2|-
TGCGCCAGCAGCCTAGGGGGACTAGCGGGAACCGGGGAGCTGTTTTTT
CASSLGGLAGTGELFF
>TRBD2|TRBV25-1|TRBJ2-5|-
TGTGCCAGCAGTAAATTAGCGGGAGCTGGAGAGACCCAGTACTTC
CASSKLAGAGETQYF
>TRBD2|TRBV18|TRBJ2-3|-
TGTGCCAGCTCACCTGGGACTAGCGGGATGGAGACGCAGTATTTT
CASSPGTSGMETQYF
>-|TRBV12-5|TRBJ1-4|-
TGTGCTAGTGGACAAACCCCGACAAGTGATAATGAAAAACTGTTTTTT
CASGQTPTSDNEKLFF
>TRBD2|TRBV12-3/TRBV12-4|TRBJ2-3|-
TGTGCCAGCAGTCCGCATGGGGGGGTAGACACAGATACGCAGTATTTT
CASSPHGGVDTDTQYF
>TRBD1|TRBV5-1|TRBJ2-1|many
TGCGCCAGCAGCTTGGTCCCGGGACAGGGGGGTCCTAACAATGAGCAGTTCTTC
CASSLVPGQGGPNNEQFF
>-|TRBV5-1|TRBJ2-7|-
TGCGCCAGCAGCTTGGAGGCGGCGATAGCCTACGAGCAGTACTTC
CASSLEAAIAYEQYF
>-|TRBV29-1|TRBJ1-2|few
TGCAGCGCTGACAGTACCTATGGCTACACCTTC
CSADSTYGYTF
>-|TRBV5-5|TRBJ1-2|-
TGTGCCAGCAGCAAGACGGGTGCCTATGGCTACACCTTC
CASSKTGAYGYTF
>-|TRBV6-1|TRBJ1-1|-
TGTGCCAGCATCGAGGAAGGGGTTACTGAAGCTTTCTTT
CASIEEGVTEAFF
>TRBD1|TRBV11-3|TRBJ2-1|few
TGTGCCAGCACCCTTTTCCCGACAGGGGACAATGAGCAGTTCTTC
CASTLFPTGDNEQFF
>TRBD1|TRBV19|TRBJ2-7|-
TGTGCCAGTAGCGCAGGGGGCGGTTGGTCCTACGAGCAGTACTTC
CASSAGGGWSYEQYF
>-|TRBV6-5|TRBJ2-7|-
TGTGCCAGCAGTCTGTCGTGGGACCCACTCTACGAGCAGTACTTC
CASSLSWDPLYEQYF
>-|TRBV20-1|TRBJ2-1|-
TGCAGTGCTGAGGGGGGAAGCGATGAGCAGTTCTTC
CSAEGGSDEQFF
>-|TRBV7-9|TRBJ2-7|-
TGTGCCAGCAGCCCTATAGGACTCACTGGTGAGCAGTACTTC
CASSPIGLTGEQYF
>-|TRBV20-1|TRBJ2-7|-
TGCAGTGCTACCGTAGGGATTTACGAGCAGTACTTC
CSATVGIYEQYF
>TRBD2|TRBV12-3/TRBV12-4|TRBJ2-7|-
TGTGCCAGCAGCCGGACTAGCGGACGCTCCGAGCAGTACTTC
CASSRTSGRSEQYF
>-|TRBV7-2|TRBJ2-5|few
TGTGCCAGCAGCCTCGAGGGGGCGGGAGAGTACTTC
CASSLEGAGEYF
>TRBD2|TRBV18|TRBJ2-1|few
TGTGCCAGCTCACCGTCCACTAGCGGGAGCAATGAGCAGTTCTTC
CASSPSTSGSNEQFF
>-|TRBV29-1|TRBJ2-7|few
TGCAGCGTCTACTATCGGAGCTCCTACGAGCAGTACTTC
CSVYYRSSYEQYF
>TRBD1|TRBV6-5|TRBJ2-3|few
TGTGCCAGCAGCCCCAGGGGGAGAGACACAGATACGCAGTATTTT
CASSPRGRDTDTQYF
>-|TRBV12-3/TRBV12-4|TRBJ2-7|-
TGTGCCAGCAGTTTGGGACGGGACTTCCACGAGCAGTACTTC
CASSLGRDFHEQYF
>TRBD2|TRBV20-1|TRBJ2-1|-
TGCAGTGCTAGAGTCACTAGCGCGGATGAGCAGTTCTTC
CSARVTSADEQFF
>TRBD2|TRBV4-1|TRBJ2-1|-
TGCGCCAGCAGCCAGCCCCTAGCGGGGGGGTACAATGAGCAGTTCTTC
CASSQPLAGGYNEQFF